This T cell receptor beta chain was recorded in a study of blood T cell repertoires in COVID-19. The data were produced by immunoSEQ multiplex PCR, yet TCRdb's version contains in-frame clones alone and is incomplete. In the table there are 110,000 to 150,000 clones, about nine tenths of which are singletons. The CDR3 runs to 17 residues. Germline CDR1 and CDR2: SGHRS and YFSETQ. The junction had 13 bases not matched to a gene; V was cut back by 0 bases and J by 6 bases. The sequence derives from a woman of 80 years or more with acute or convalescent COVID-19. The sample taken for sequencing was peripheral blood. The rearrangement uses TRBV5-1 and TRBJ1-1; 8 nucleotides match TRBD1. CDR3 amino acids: CASSLEAGGVSRPEAFF. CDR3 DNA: TGCGCCAGCAGCTTGGAGGCAGGGGGCGTGAGTCGGCCTGAAGCTTTCTTT.